This note documents a single TCR beta chain sequence. Sequencing used immunoSEQ multiplex PCR; TCRdb keeps in-frame clones, though not all of them. The sample gives millions of clones, about 95% of which show up once; approximately 0.13% is in the top ten. Germline loops: CDR1 SEHNR, CDR2 FQNEAQ (reference sequence). The germline V and J ends were trimmed by 5 bases and 2 bases, with 13 bases remaining between them. The CDR3 extends over 14 amino acids. The sample comes from a study of shared clonotypes between healthy human individuals. The receptor's source is a young man in good health. This chain connects TRBV7-9 to TRBJ2-7, with a tentative D call TRBD2 (6 bases). What was sequenced was naive CD4+ T cells sorted from blood. Subset indicated: CD45RA+ positively selected. The chain's CDR3 is CASSPRDSAYEQYF. CDR3 nucleotide sequence: TGTGCCAGCAGCCCCCGGGACTCTGCCTACGAGCAGTACTTC.